These T cell receptor beta chains were read from a single sample in a study of blood T cell repertoires in COVID-19. The method was immunoSEQ multiplex PCR; TCRdb's version includes in-frame clones alone and lacks a portion of them. This sample has more than 300,000 clones; 80% to 90% occur once, and the top ten carry 8.5% to 12%. Sequences were obtained from peripheral blood. These receptor sequences come from a woman in her thirties with COVID-19, enrolled during active disease. Both conserved end residues are part of each CDR3. The D gene is left open where the match is weak. Part of the rows lack a size; the others show once, few, many or a class for expanded clones.

D gene: .; J gene: TRBJ1-1; clone size: .; V gene: TRBV29-1; CDR3 protein: CSVAWGVATEAFF
D gene: TRBD1; J gene: TRBJ2-3; clone size: .; V gene: TRBV2; CDR3 protein: CAGRQGVKDTQYF
D gene: .; J gene: TRBJ1-3; clone size: .; V gene: TRBV5-6; CDR3 protein: CASSLGGFSGNTIYF
D gene: .; J gene: TRBJ1-2; clone size: few; V gene: TRBV9; CDR3 protein: CASSVAGRSGYTF
D gene: .; J gene: TRBJ2-7; clone size: .; V gene: TRBV28; CDR3 protein: CASSLKSGEQYF
D gene: TRBD1; J gene: TRBJ1-1; clone size: .; V gene: TRBV29-1; CDR3 protein: CSVRTGNTEAFF
D gene: TRBD2; J gene: TRBJ2-7; clone size: .; V gene: TRBV6-6; CDR3 protein: CASSYSSGRAVEQYF
D gene: .; J gene: TRBJ1-6; clone size: once; V gene: TRBV6-6; CDR3 protein: CASSYPGGGNSPLHF
D gene: .; J gene: TRBJ1-5; clone size: .; V gene: TRBV28; CDR3 protein: CASSLLAYSNQPQHF
D gene: .; J gene: TRBJ1-1; clone size: once; V gene: TRBV12-3/TRBV12-4; CDR3 protein: CASSLWQNTEAFF
D gene: TRBD2; J gene: TRBJ2-1; clone size: .; V gene: TRBV4-1; CDR3 protein: CASSQPTSRINEQFF
D gene: .; J gene: TRBJ1-1; clone size: .; V gene: TRBV5-1; CDR3 protein: CASRLDSWENTEAFF
D gene: .; J gene: TRBJ2-3; clone size: .; V gene: TRBV5-4; CDR3 protein: CASSRFGGGVADTQYF
D gene: TRBD1; J gene: TRBJ2-1; clone size: .; V gene: TRBV2; CDR3 protein: CASSAGTGREQFF
D gene: TRBD2; J gene: TRBJ2-7; clone size: .; V gene: TRBV5-1; CDR3 protein: CASSLGAHLGGRSGDEQYF
D gene: .; J gene: TRBJ1-4; clone size: .; V gene: TRBV28; CDR3 protein: CASSPDIPTNEKLFF
D gene: .; J gene: TRBJ2-7; clone size: .; V gene: TRBV11-2; CDR3 protein: CASSKKLGVGTYEQYF
D gene: .; J gene: TRBJ1-3; clone size: .; V gene: TRBV15; CDR3 protein: CATSRDPVGDSGNTIYF